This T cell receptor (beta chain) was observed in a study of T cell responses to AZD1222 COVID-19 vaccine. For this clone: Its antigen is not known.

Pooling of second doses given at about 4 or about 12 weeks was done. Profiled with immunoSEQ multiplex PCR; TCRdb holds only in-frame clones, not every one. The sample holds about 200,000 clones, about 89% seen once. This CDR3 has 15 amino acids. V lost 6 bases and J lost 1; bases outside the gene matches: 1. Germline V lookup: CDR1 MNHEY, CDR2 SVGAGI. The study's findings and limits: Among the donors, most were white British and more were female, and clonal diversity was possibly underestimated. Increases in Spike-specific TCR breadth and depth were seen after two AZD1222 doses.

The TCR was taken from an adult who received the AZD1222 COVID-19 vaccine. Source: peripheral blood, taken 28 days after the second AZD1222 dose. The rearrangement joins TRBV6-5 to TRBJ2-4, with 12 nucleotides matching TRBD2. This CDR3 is CASSLAGGAKNIQYF. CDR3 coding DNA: TGTGCCAGCAGCCTAGCGGGGGGGGCCAAAAACATTCAGTACTTC.